This T cell receptor (beta chain) came from a study of PD-L1 blockade in urothelial cancer. In each PCR, synthetic TCR analog templates were spiked in. Data came from immunoSEQ multiplex PCR; TCRdb stores just in-frame clones and leaves some out. The repertoire consists of about 38,000 clones, with around 90% occurring once and the leading ten covering around 8.3%. This clone was detected once. The sequence derives from a man between 70 and 80 years old with urothelial cancer. Sample: PBMCs, taken around atezolizumab (anti-PD-L1) treatment.

In nucleotides, the CDR3 is TGTGCCAGCTCGTCAGGGGGCGAGTGGCCCGGGGAGCTGTTTTTT. Its protein is CASSSGGEWPGELFF. The V gene is TRBV6-1, the J gene TRBJ2-2; 8 positions agree with TRBD1. J lost 6 bases, V lost 8 bases, and 11 bases had no gene match. This CDR3 region has 15 residues. Germline CDR1 reads MNHNS; CDR2 reads SASEGT.